The 23 T cell receptor beta chains below come from one sample, sequenced in a study of blood T cell repertoires in COVID-19. Data came from immunoSEQ multiplex PCR; TCRdb stores just in-frame clones and leaves some out. The sample holds tens of thousands of clones, under 85% seen once. Sequencing was done on a sample of peripheral blood. The receptors were sampled from a man aged 60-69 years with COVID-19, enrolled during active disease.

The gene calls are TRBV7-2 and TRBJ2-7; tentatively, D is TRBD1 (6 bases). CDR1 is SGHTA, CDR2 FQGNSA, per germline. The CDR3 is 13 residues long. The germline V and J ends were trimmed by 4 bases and 1 base, with 8 bases remaining between them. CDR3 residues: CASSYRGSYEQYF. As DNA, the CDR3 is TGTGCCAGCAGCTATAGGGGGTCCTACGAGCAGTACTTC.

This clone was observed a single time. This rearrangement joins TRBV9 to TRBJ2-7, with D possibly being TRBD1 (6 bases). Germline V gene sequence: CDR1 SGDLS, CDR2 YYNGEE. V was pared by 4 bases and J by 3 bases, with 17 bases between. The CDR3 spans 15 residues. The CDR3 here is CASSLEPGQYYEQYF. The CDR3 nucleotides read TGTGCCAGCAGCCTTGAGCCGGGACAATACTACGAGCAGTACTTC.

The CDR3 is CASSQGTGYGYTF. The CDR3 DNA reads TGTGCCAGCAGCCAAGGGACAGGCTATGGCTACACCTTC. This chain links TRBV14 with TRBJ1-2, with 7 bases that match TRBD1. This CDR3 is 13 amino acids long. Germline values: CDR1 SGHDN, CDR2 FVKESK. The junction had 0 bases not matched to a gene; V was cut back by 1 base and J by 4 bases.

The chain combines TRBV28 with TRBJ2-1; 7 bases are a match to TRBD2. V shed 2 bases, J shed 9 bases, and the junction held 7 bases outside the gene matches. The CDR3 loop spans 14 amino acids. Germline values: CDR1 MDHEN, CDR2 SYDVKM. This chain's CDR3 is CASSLAGGETEQFF. For the CDR3, the DNA is TGTGCCAGCAGTTTAGCTGGGGGGGAAACTGAGCAGTTCTTC.

The chain carries TRBV11-3 and TRBJ2-2, with 11 bases fitting TRBD1. The CDR3 spans 14 residues. Germline assignment: CDR1 SGHNT and CDR2 YENEEA. Trimming at V came to 8 bases and at J to 6 bases, leaving 5 bases not matched to a gene. The CDR3 loop reads CASSGQGAAGELFF. Written as DNA, the CDR3 is TGTGCCAGCTCCGGACAGGGGGCCGCCGGGGAGCTGTTTTTT.

The chain has TRBV7-9 and TRBJ1-6, with D possibly being TRBD1 (5 bases). V dropped 1 base and J dropped 3 bases, with 16 bases sitting between them. Germline-derived CDR1 and CDR2 are SEHNR and FQNEAQ (reference sequence). The CDR3 has 18 amino acids. DNA of the CDR3: TGTGCCAGCAGCTTAGGGAGAAATCAGGGTCTCTATAATTCACCCCTCCACTTT. Translated: CASSLGRNQGLYNSPLHF.

Here the CDR3 DNA reads TGTGCCAGCAGTTTATGGGGGACTAGCGGGACCTACGAGCAGTACTTC. This gives the protein CASSLWGTSGTYEQYF. J is TRBJ2-7 and V is TRBV27, with 13 bases matching TRBD2. J lost 2 bases, V lost 1 base, and 2 bases had no gene match. The CDR3 runs 16 residues. Looked up from germline, CDR1 is MNHEY and CDR2 is SMNVEV (reference sequence).

This clone was found once. This chain links TRBV10-2 with TRBJ1-1; TRBD1 matches at 8 bases. The CDR3 covers 13 residues. Trimming took 10 bases from V and 5 from J; bases not matched to a gene: 9. Germline CDR1 WSHSY, CDR2 SAAADI. CDR3 residues: CATSGQGGTEAFF. DNA of the CDR3: TGCGCCACTTCAGGACAGGGAGGGACTGAAGCTTTCTTT.

This clone turned up a few times. The gene calls are TRBV6-2 or TRBV6-3 and TRBJ1-3, with D possibly being TRBD1 (5 bases). The CDR3 has 12 amino acids. V lost 2 bases, J lost 7 bases, and 6 bases lay in between. From germline, CDR1 is MNHEY and CDR2 SVGEGT. Here the CDR3 reads CASSYAGNTIYF. The CDR3, as DNA: TGTGCCAGCAGTTACGCAGGGAACACCATATATTTT.

V is TRBV28 and J is TRBJ2-1, with D perhaps TRBD2 (7 bases). Per the germline V gene, CDR1 is MDHEN and CDR2 is SYDVKM. This CDR3 contains 15 residues. The V gene lost 3 bases and the J gene lost 6 bases, with 15 bases spanning the gap. The CDR3 bases are TGTGCCAGCAGTTTTTTGCGGGGGCTAGGCAATGAGCAGTTCTTC. Amino acid sequence: CASSFLRGLGNEQFF.

This clone occurred a few times. This chain connects TRBV7-7 to TRBJ2-3; 7 bases align to TRBD2. CDR1 SSHAT and CDR2 FNYEAQ come from the germline V gene (reference sequence). V lost 4 bases, J lost 0 bases, and 4 bases stayed unmatched. The CDR3 is 15 residues long. The CDR3 DNA reads as TGTGCCAGCAGCTCTAGCGGAGCTAGCACAGATACGCAGTATTTT. Translated: CASSSSGASTDTQYF.

The gene calls are TRBV7-3 and TRBJ2-3; the D gene is possibly TRBD1 (5 bases). The germline V and J ends were trimmed by 1 base and 3 bases, with 11 bases remaining between them. Looked up from germline, CDR1 is SGHTA and CDR2 is FQGTGA. The CDR3 consists of 15 residues. The CDR3 region is CASSLKGQGTDTQYF. The CDR3 DNA reads as TGTGCCAGCAGCTTAAAGGGGCAGGGAACAGATACGCAGTATTTT.

The CDR3 region has the DNA TGTGCCAGCAAAATGAGAGACACCGGGGAGCTGTTTTTT. Protein sequence: CASKMRDTGELFF. The rearrangement uses TRBV2 and TRBJ2-2, with unresolved D. Germline V lookup: CDR1 SNHLY, CDR2 FYNNEI. The CDR3 has 13 amino acids. V lost 7 bases to trimming and J lost 3 bases, with 9 bases between them.

The chain joins TRBV15 to TRBJ1-5; perhaps TRBD1 as D (6 bases). Trimming took off 2 bases at V and 4 bases at J, with 12 bases between the two ends. Germline assignment: CDR1 LNHNV and CDR2 YYDKDF (reference sequence). The CDR3 is 15 amino acids. CDR3 in amino acids: CATSRWTAGNQPQHF. CDR3 DNA sequence: TGTGCCACCAGCAGATGGACAGCGGGAAATCAGCCCCAGCATTTT.

This clone has just a few counts. This chain connects TRBV19 to TRBJ1-5; possibly TRBD1 for D (5 bases). This CDR3 spans 16 amino acids. In germline, CDR1 is LNHDA, CDR2 SQIVND (reference sequence). V was clipped by 7 bases and J by 0 bases, with 16 bases between them. The CDR3 DNA reads as TGTGCCAGTACAGACCGCGGGACTTATAGCAATCAGCCCCAGCATTTT. This sequence encodes CASTDRGTYSNQPQHF.

The gene calls are TRBV11-2 and TRBJ1-3, with D perhaps TRBD1 (5 bases). The CDR3 is 17 amino acids. V dropped 5 bases and J dropped 0 bases, with 17 bases sitting between them. Germline V lookup: CDR1 SGHAT, CDR2 FQNNGV. CDR3 sequence (DNA): TGTGCCAGCAGCCTCGTGCGCGGGACCACCTCTGGAAACACCATATATTTT. It codes for CASSLVRGTTSGNTIYF.

This chain links TRBV4-1 with TRBJ2-1; D not certain. The CDR3 contains 16 residues. The V and J ends lost 0 bases and 6 bases respectively, with 15 bases between them. Per the germline V gene, CDR1 is MGHRA and CDR2 is YSYEKL. The CDR3 DNA reads as TGCGCCAGCAGCCAAGAGGTTTTCCGGTCCCCCAATGAGCAGTTCTTC. Its protein product is CASSQEVFRSPNEQFF.

This clone is a singleton in its sample. The chain joins TRBV9 to TRBJ1-4, with TRBD1 matching over 12 bases. V was pared by 3 bases and J by 6 bases, with 3 bases of the junction left unmatched. The CDR3 sequence is 15 residues long. The germline V gene encodes CDR1 SGDLS and CDR2 YYNGEE. CDR3 nucleotide sequence: TGTGCCAGCAGCGGGGGACAGGGGGCGTATGAAAAACTGTTTTTT. Protein: CASSGGQGAYEKLFF.

The J gene is TRBJ1-1, the V gene TRBV2, with 8 bases matching TRBD1. This CDR3 is built from 13 residues. After removal of 3 bases from V and 4 bases from J, the junction contained 1 base not matched to a gene. Germline V gene sequence: CDR1 SNHLY, CDR2 FYNNEI. The CDR3, as DNA: TGTGCCAGCAGTGACAGGGGGCTCACTGAAGCTTTCTTT. Translated, it gives CASSDRGLTEAFF.

This clone was recorded once. The rearrangement uses TRBV3-1 (or the pseudogene TRBV3-2) and TRBJ2-5, with no clear D. V lost 3 bases to trimming and J lost 4 bases, with 12 bases between them. CDR1 LGHDT and CDR2 YNNKEL come from the germline V gene (reference sequence). This CDR3 region has 14 residues. The CDR3 region is CASSHPSSIETQYF. The DNA for the CDR3 is TGTGCCAGCAGCCACCCGTCCTCTATAGAGACCCAGTACTTC.

The DNA of the CDR3 is TGTGCCAGTAGTTCCAACGGACAGGGATTAACCGGGGAGCTGTTTTTT. It encodes CASSSNGQGLTGELFF. V is TRBV19 and J is TRBJ2-2; TRBD1 matches 8 bases. This CDR3 contains 16 residues. Germline CDR1 LNHDA, CDR2 SQIVND (reference sequence). V lost 5 bases, J lost 5 bases, and 10 bases stayed unmatched.

V usage is TRBV5-4 and J usage is TRBJ2-3; D not certain. The CDR3 loop spans 14 amino acids. Trimming took off 2 bases at V and 0 bases at J, with 7 bases between the two ends. Germline V lookup: CDR1 SGHNT, CDR2 YYREEE (reference sequence). The CDR3, as DNA: TGTGCCAGCAGCTTTCGAGGTAGCACAGATACGCAGTATTTT. Translation: CASSFRGSTDTQYF.

The count of this clone is one. The V call is TRBV18, the J call TRBJ2-7; D uncertain. V was shortened by 5 bases and J by 3 bases, with 5 bases between the two germline ends. Per the germline V gene, CDR1 is KGHSH and CDR2 is LQKENI. The length of the CDR3 is 11 residues. The CDR3 protein is CASSSNYEQYF. In nucleotides, the CDR3 is TGTGCCAGCTCATCAAACTACGAGCAGTACTTC.